This T cell receptor beta chain was identified in a study of spatial heterogeneity in lung cancer. Study-level results: Higher tumor mutation counts went along with higher counts of expanded intratumoral alpha and beta TCRs.

MiXCR, applied by TCRdb to the 5' RACE reads, yields one record per CDR3 protein. The top ten clones hold around 21% of a sample with about 100,000 distinct CDR3 sequences, about 4.4% of them seen once. Time point denoted: sample taken at primary tumor resection. This clonotype was picked up a small number of times. Its antigen is unidentified. Sample: lung tumor tissue, taken at surgery. This sequence was found in a male donor with early-stage non-small cell lung cancer.

CDR3 region: CPDGNTIYF. CDR3 nucleotide sequence: TGTCCGGACGGAAACACCATATATTTT. The chain joins TRBV6-5 to TRBJ1-3; no clear D gene. There are 9 residues in the CDR3. Germline V gives CDR1 MNHEY, CDR2 SVGAGI.